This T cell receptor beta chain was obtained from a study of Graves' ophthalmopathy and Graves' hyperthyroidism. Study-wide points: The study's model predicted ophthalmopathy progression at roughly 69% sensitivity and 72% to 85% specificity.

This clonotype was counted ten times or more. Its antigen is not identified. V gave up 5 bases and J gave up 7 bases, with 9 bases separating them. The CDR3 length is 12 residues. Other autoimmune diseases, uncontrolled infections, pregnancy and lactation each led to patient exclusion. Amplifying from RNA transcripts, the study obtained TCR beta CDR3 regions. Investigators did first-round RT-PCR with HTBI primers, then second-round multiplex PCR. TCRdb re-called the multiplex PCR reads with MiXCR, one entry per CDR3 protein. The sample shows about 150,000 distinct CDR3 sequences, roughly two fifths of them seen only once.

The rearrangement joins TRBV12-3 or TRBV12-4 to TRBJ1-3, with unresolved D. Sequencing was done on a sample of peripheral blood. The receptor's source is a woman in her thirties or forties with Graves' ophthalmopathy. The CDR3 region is CASSTSPNTIYF. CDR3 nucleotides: TGTGCCAGCAGTACCTCACCGAACACCATATATTTT.